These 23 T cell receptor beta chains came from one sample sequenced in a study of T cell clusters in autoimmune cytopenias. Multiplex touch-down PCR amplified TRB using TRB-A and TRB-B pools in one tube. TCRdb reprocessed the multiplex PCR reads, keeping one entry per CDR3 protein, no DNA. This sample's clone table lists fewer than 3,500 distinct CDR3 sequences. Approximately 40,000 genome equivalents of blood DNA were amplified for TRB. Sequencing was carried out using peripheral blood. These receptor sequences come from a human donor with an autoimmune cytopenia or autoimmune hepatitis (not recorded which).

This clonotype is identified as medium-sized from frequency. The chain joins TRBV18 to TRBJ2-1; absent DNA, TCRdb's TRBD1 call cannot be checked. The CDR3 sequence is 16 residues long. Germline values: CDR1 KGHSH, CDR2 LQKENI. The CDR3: CASSPIEGISYNEQFF.

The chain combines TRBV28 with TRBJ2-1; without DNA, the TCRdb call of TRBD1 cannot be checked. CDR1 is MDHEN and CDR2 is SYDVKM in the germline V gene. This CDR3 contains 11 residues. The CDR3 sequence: CASNDRGEQFF. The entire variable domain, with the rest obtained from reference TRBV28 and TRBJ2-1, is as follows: DVKVTQSSRYLVKRTGEKVFLECVQDMDHENMFWYRQDPGLGLRLIYFSYDVKMKEKGDIPEGYSVSREKKERFSLILESASTNQTSMYLCASNDRGEQFFGPGTRLTVL.

CDR3 region: CASIVRWTNTEAFF. This sequence joins TRBV12-3 or TRBV12-4 and TRBJ1-1. This CDR3 contains 14 residues.

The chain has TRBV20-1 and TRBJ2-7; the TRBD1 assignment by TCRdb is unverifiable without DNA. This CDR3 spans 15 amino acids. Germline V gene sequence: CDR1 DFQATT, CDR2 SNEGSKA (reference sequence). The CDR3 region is CSAKDGGRPTYEQYF.

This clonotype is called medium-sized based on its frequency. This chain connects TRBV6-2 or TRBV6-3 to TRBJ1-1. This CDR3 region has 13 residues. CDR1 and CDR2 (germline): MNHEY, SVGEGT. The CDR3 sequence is CASSLDGGTEAFF.

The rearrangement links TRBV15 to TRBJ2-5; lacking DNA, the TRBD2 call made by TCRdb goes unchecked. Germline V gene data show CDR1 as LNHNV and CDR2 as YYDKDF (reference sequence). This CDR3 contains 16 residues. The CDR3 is CATSSGRSSYNNEQYF.

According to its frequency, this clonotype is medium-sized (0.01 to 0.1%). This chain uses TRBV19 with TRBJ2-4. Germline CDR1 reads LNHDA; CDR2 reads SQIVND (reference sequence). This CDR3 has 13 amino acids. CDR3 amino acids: CASSINGKNIQYF. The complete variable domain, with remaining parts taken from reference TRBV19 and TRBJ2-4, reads DGGITQSPKYLFRKEGQNVTLSCEQNLNHDAMYWYRQDPGQGLRLIYYSQIVNDFQKGDIAEGYSVSREKKESFPLTVTSAQKNPTAFYLCASSINGKNIQYFGAGTRLSVL.

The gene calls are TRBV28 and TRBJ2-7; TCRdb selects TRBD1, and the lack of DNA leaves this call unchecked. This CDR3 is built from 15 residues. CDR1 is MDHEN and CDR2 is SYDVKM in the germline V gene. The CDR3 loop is CASSKFNRGRGEQYF.

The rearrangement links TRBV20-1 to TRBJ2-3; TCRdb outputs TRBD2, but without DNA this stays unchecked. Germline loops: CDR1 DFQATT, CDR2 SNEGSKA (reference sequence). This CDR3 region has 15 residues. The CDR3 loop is CSARDSGLFTDTQYF.

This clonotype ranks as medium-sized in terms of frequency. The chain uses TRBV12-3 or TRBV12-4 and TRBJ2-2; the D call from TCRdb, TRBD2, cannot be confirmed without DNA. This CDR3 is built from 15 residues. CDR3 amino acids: CASRGSGRITGELFF.

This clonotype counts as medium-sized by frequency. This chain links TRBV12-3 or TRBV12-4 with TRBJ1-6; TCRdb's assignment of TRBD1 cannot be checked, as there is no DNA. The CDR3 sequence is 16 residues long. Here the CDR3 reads CASSILQGAGKSPLHF.

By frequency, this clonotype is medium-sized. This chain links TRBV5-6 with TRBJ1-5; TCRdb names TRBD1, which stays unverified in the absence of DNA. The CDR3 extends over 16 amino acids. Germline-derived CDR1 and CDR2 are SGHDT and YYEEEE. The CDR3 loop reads CASSAEGWRAHQPQHF.

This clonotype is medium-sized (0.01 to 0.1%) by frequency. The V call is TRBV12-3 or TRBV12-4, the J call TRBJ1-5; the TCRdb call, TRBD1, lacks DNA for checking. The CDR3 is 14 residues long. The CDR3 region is CASRSGTGYQPQHF.

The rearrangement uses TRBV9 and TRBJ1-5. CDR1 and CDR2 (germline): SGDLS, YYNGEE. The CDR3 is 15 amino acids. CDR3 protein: CASSVDGSSNQPQHF.

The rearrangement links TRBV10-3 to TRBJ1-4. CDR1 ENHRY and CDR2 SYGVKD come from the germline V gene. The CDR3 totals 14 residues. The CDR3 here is CASSATVTGEKLFF.

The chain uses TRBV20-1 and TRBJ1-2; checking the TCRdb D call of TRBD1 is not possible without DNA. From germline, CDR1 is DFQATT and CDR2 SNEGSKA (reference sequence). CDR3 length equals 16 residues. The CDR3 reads CSARDWAGESNYGYTF.

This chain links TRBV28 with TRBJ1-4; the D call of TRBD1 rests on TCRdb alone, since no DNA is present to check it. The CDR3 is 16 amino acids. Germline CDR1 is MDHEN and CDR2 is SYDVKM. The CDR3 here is CASMKPGQGSNEKLFF.

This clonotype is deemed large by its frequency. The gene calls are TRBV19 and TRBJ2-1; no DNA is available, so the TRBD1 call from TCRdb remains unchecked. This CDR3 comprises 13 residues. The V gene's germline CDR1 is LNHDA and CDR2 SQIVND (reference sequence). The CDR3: CAMGTGVHNEQFF.

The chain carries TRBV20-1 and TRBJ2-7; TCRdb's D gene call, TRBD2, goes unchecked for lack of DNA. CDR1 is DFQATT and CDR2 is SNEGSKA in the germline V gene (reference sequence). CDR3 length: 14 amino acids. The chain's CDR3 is CSAAELVHPYEQYF.

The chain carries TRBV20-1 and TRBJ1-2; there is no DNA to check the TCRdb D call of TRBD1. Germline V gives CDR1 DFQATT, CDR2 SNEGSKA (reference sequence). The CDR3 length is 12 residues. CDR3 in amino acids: CSASQEARGYTF.

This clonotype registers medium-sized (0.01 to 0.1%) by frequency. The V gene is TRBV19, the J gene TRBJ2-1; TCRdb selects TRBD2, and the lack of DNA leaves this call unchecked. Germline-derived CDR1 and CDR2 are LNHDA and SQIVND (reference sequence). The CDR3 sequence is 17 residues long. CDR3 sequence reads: CASSIRLAGGPWNEQFF.

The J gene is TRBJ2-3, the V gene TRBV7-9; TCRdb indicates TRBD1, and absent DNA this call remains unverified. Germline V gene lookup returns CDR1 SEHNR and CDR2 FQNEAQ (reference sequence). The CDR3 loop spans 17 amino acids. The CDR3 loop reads CASSFLGQTASTDTQYF.

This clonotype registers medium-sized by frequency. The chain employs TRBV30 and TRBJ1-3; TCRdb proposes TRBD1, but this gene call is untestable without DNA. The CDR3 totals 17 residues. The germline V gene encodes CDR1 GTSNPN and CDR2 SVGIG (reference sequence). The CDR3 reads CAWSTGLGQGIGNTIYF.